This T cell receptor beta chain was sequenced for a study of blood T cell repertoires in COVID-19. Study overall: Collection of acute and convalescent COVID-19 samples took place in the United States, Italy and Spain. In each case, the material was cDNA or gDNA derived from T cells, B-cell-depleted T cells, or PBMCs.

Trimming left V 3 bases short and J 2 bases short, with 14 bases between. CDR1 SGHNT and CDR2 YYREEE come from the germline V gene (reference sequence). This CDR3 is built from 15 residues. In the original workflow: Researchers report that nucleated cell counts were estimated from reference gene primer amplification. Here immunoSEQ multiplex PCR was the method, and the copy in TCRdb shows in-frame clones only, minus some. V and J calls and clone size come straight from that table; D and trimming were deduced from the DNA. The sample holds over 150,000 clones, 88% seen once. This TCR came from a man in his fifties or sixties who had recovered from COVID-19. The specimen was peripheral blood. This rearrangement joins TRBV5-4 to TRBJ2-5, with D possibly being TRBD2 (5 bases). CDR3 sequence reads: CASSSYRGAQETQYF. In nucleotides, the CDR3 is TGTGCCAGCAGCTCCTATCGGGGAGCACAAGAGACCCAGTACTTC.